This T cell receptor (beta chain) comes out of a study of post-analysis software for immune sequencing data. Study observations and caveats: Roughly five TRBV segments occurring more often in patients than controls included TRBV5-6, TRBV5-1 and TRBV20-1. Samples sharing a preparation batch grouped tightly together when assessed by F measure.

Unique molecular identifiers were present in the TCR beta cDNA libraries. TCRdb passed the PCR reads through MiXCR, listing each CDR3 protein once. Here the sample spans about 400,000 distinct CDR3 sequences, around a third being singletons. The germline CDR1 and CDR2 sequences are KGHDR and SFDVKD. CDR3 length equals 16 residues. V shed 3 bases, J shed 1 base, and the junction held 7 bases outside the gene matches. This clonotype was recorded many times. Antigen unknown. V gene TRBV24-1 combines with J gene TRBJ1-2; 7 bases fit TRBD1. Source material: blood. The receptor comes from a girl aged 5-17 years with multiple sclerosis. CDR3 bases: TGTGCCACCAGTGATGGCGCGGGACAGCTTAACTATGGCTACACCTTC. Amino acid sequence: CATSDGAGQLNYGYTF.